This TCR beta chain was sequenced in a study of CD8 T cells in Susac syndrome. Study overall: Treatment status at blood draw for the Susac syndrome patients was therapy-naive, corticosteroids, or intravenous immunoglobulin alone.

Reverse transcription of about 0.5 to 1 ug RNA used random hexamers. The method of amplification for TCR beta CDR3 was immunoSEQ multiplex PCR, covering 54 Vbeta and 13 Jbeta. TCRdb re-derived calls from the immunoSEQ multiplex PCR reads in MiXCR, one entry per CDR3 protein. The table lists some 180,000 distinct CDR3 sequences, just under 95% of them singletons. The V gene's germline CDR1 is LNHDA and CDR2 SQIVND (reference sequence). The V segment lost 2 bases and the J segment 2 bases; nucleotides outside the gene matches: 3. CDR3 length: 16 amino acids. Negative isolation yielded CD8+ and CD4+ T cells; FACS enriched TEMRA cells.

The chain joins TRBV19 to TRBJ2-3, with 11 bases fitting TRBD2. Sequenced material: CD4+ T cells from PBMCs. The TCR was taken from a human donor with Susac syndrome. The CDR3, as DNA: TGTGCCAGTAGTATACGGACTAGCGGGTACACAGATACGCAGTATTTT. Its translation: CASSIRTSGYTDTQYF.